These 9 T cell receptor beta chains share one sample of origin, sequenced in a study of blood T cell repertoires in COVID-19 (dated by TCRdb to about 2020). Library method: the immunoSEQ multiplex PCR assay. TCRdb re-hosts the immuneACCESS table, in-frame sequences only. Its copies lack some clones; in the studies checked, an unresolved V gene accounts for under half of them, and the cause for the rest is not known. This sample gives some 130,000 clones in total; roughly 90% of them show up just once. The ten largest clones represent about 4.1% of the sample. Sequenced: peripheral blood. These receptors all come from a man aged 60-69 years with COVID-19, enrolled during active disease.

As to this clone: The same CDR3 also results from other DNA sequences found in this sample. The rearrangement uses TRBV12-5 and TRBJ2-5, with 13 bases aligning to TRBD2. The CDR3 consists of 16 residues. Unmatched junction bases numbered 1, after V lost 1 base and J lost 2 bases. Germline CDR1 reads LGHNT; CDR2 reads FRNRAP. CDR3 region: CASGLGTSGGQETQYF. The CDR3 nucleotides read TGTGCTAGTGGTTTGGGGACTAGCGGGGGTCAAGAGACCCAGTACTTC.

The chain couples TRBV9 to TRBJ1-3; TRBD1 matches at 8 bases. Trimming took 7 bases from V and 0 from J; bases not matched to a gene: 3. Germline-derived CDR1 and CDR2 are SGDLS and YYNGEE. The CDR3 spans 14 residues. The CDR3 protein is CASRQGTSGNTIYF. CDR3 coding DNA: TGTGCCAGCCGACAGGGGACCTCTGGAAACACCATATATTTT.

V usage is TRBV10-3 and J usage is TRBJ2-2, with 9 nucleotides matching TRBD1. The CDR3 has 16 amino acids. V lost 6 bases to trimming and J lost 3 bases; unmatched junction nucleotides: 8. Germline V CDR1 and CDR2: ENHRY, SYGVKD. The CDR3 sequence is CAIRDRDRDYTGELFF. The DNA for the CDR3 is TGTGCCATCAGGGACCGGGACAGGGACTACACCGGGGAGCTGTTTTTT.

V and J are TRBV12-3 or TRBV12-4 and TRBJ1-2, with D possibly matching TRBD1 (6 bases). There are 13 residues in the CDR3. V dropped 7 bases and J dropped 4 bases, with 13 bases sitting between them. The CDR3 is CASTHQGTYGYTF. The CDR3 bases are TGTGCCAGCACCCATCAGGGGACCTATGGCTACACCTTC.

This clone was detected once. The J gene is TRBJ1-5, the V gene TRBV19, with 7 bases matching TRBD1. Unmatched junction bases numbered 14, after V lost 6 bases and J lost 0 bases. The germline V gene has CDR1 LNHDA and CDR2 SQIVND (reference sequence). The CDR3 runs to 18 residues. CDR3 amino acids: CASSISLDRVVSNQPQHF. The CDR3 nucleotides are TGTGCCAGTAGCATCTCCCTTGACAGGGTGGTTAGCAATCAGCCCCAGCATTTT.

The CDR3 region is CASSRGTSGAYNEQFF. CDR3 nucleotides: TGTGCCAGCAGCCGCGGGACTAGCGGTGCCTACAATGAGCAGTTCTTC. V usage is TRBV25-1 and J usage is TRBJ2-1; 11 bases fit TRBD2. This CDR3 is built from 16 residues. The germline V gene has CDR1 MGHDK and CDR2 SYGVNS. The V segment lost 6 bases and the J segment 2 bases; nucleotides outside the gene matches: 6.

The chain links TRBV3-1 (or the pseudogene TRBV3-2) to TRBJ2-5; D possibly corresponds to TRBD1 (6 bases). The CDR3 is 16 amino acids. Germline CDR1 is LGHDT and CDR2 is YNNKEL (reference sequence). Deletions cut 0 bases from V and 4 bases from J, with 15 bases between. The CDR3 region has the DNA TGTGCCAGCAGCCAAGAAGTATCAGGGGCAGGAGAGACCCAGTACTTC. It is translated as CASSQEVSGAGETQYF.

The V and J genes are TRBV28 and TRBJ2-6, with D maybe TRBD1 (6 bases). This CDR3 has 15 amino acids. CDR1 MDHEN and CDR2 SYDVKM come from the germline V gene. With 3 bases removed from V and 0 bases from J, the gap between germline ends came to 6 bases. The CDR3 bases are TGTGCCAGCAGTTTGGACAGCTCTGGGGCCAACGTCCTGACTTTC. Translation: CASSLDSSGANVLTF.

This clone was observed a handful of times. The genes are TRBV4-2 and TRBJ1-4; D is unresolved. The CDR3 extends over 15 amino acids. Germline values: CDR1 LGHNA, CDR2 YNFKEQ. The V end lost 4 bases, the J end lost 6 bases, and 15 bases lay between the germline ends. DNA of the CDR3: TGTGCCAGCAGCCTTAATACACAAATGGATGAAAAACTGTTTTTT. It encodes CASSLNTQMDEKLFF.